Listed below are T cell receptor beta chains from one sample, sequenced in a study of OX40 agonist ivuxolimab in advanced cancers. The table came from immunoSEQ multiplex PCR; TCRdb's copy has only in-frame clones and leaves some out. The sample contains 70,000 or so clones, 92% of which appear only once. The sample consisted of CD4+ or CD8+ T cells sorted from blood, taken in a trial of the OX40 agonist ivuxolimab. These receptors came from an adult with an advanced solid tumor such as melanoma, head and neck, liver or kidney cancer. Both conserved end residues are part of each CDR3. A D gene is named only where the DNA matches it firmly. Expanded clones are given a class, and other clones once, few, many or no size at all.

j_gene | d_gene | len | abundance | v_gene | CDR3nt | CDR3aa
TRBJ1-5 | - | 14 | - | TRBV5-6 | TGTGCCAGCAGCTTGTACCCTAGCAATCAGCCCCAGCATTTT | CASSLYPSNQPQHF
TRBJ1-5 | TRBD1 | 16 | - | TRBV4-2 | TGTGCCAGCAGCCCGTGGACAGGGGCGAGGGTTCAGCCCCAGCATTTT | CASSPWTGARVQPQHF
TRBJ2-6 | - | 14 | - | TRBV25-1 | TGTGCCAGCAGCTATGGGGCTGGGGCCAACGTCCTGACTTTC | CASSYGAGANVLTF
TRBJ1-4 | TRBD1 | 18 | - | TRBV11-2 | TGTGCCAGCAGCATCCCCCGGGGGACAGGGATTATTAATGAAAAACTGTTTTTT | CASSIPRGTGIINEKLFF
TRBJ1-2 | - | 15 | - | TRBV10-2 | TGCGCCAGCAGTGAGTCTGATGAGGGGAACTATGGCTACACCTTC | CASSESDEGNYGYTF
TRBJ2-1 | - | 13 | - | TRBV27 | TGTGCCAGCAGTTTATCAGGGAGCAATGAGCAGTTCTTC | CASSLSGSNEQFF
TRBJ2-5 | - | 14 | - | TRBV6-5 | TGTGCCACTTGCCGCGGCGCCGGGAAAGAGACCCAGTACTTC | CATCRGAGKETQYF
TRBJ2-5 | - | 17 | - | TRBV7-7 | TGTGCTAGCAGCTTATCGGCAGGGGCTGTAGCGGAAGAGACCCAGTACTTC | CASSLSAGAVAEETQYF
TRBJ2-7 | - | 11 | - | TRBV4-3 | TGCGCCAGCAGCCCCGCTTATGGGCAGTACTTC | CASSPAYGQYF
TRBJ1-2 | - | 12 | - | TRBV7-9 | TGTGCCAGCAGCTTAGACGGGGAAGGCTACACCTTC | CASSLDGEGYTF
TRBJ2-5 | TRBD2 | 14 | - | TRBV5-4 | TGTGCCAGCAGCTTGTGGTGGGAGGGGGAGACCCAGTACTTC | CASSLWWEGETQYF
TRBJ1-2 | - | 13 | - | TRBV6-6 | TGTGCCAGCAGTTACCCCGGGTCCTATGGCTACACCTTC | CASSYPGSYGYTF
TRBJ2-2 | TRBD1 | 15 | once | TRBV7-6 | TGTGCCAGCAGCCACCCAGGGGGCTGGACCGGGGAGCTGTTTTTT | CASSHPGGWTGELFF
TRBJ1-2 | - | 13 | - | TRBV11-3 | TGTGCCAGCAGCCTACGGGACGGCTATGGCTACACCTTC | CASSLRDGYGYTF
TRBJ2-7 | TRBD1 | 16 | - | TRBV5-4 | TGTGCCAGCAGCTTGGCCGTGGGACAGGACATATACGAGCAGTACTTC | CASSLAVGQDIYEQYF
TRBJ2-6 | TRBD2 | 17 | - | TRBV5-4 | TGTGCCAGCAGCTATCTAGCGGGATATGGTGGGGCCAACGTCCTGACTTTC | CASSYLAGYGGANVLTF
TRBJ2-2 | TRBD1 | 15 | - | TRBV27 | TGTGCCAGCAGTTCCAACAGGGGGCATACCGGGGAGCTGTTTTTT | CASSSNRGHTGELFF
TRBJ1-5 | TRBD1 | 15 | - | TRBV2 | TGTGCCAGCAGGGGGACAGGGGAGGCGGGTCAGCCCCAGCATTTT | CASRGTGEAGQPQHF
TRBJ2-7 | - | 12 | - | TRBV18 | TGTGCCAGCTCACCCCACGGTTACGAGCAGTACTTC | CASSPHGYEQYF
TRBJ1-1 | - | 15 | - | TRBV6-5 | TGTGCCAGCAGTTACCGGGAAGGGATGAACACTGAAGCTTTCTTT | CASSYREGMNTEAFF
TRBJ1-4 | - | 16 | - | TRBV15 | TGTGCCACCAGCAGAGATGAGGGAGGTGTCGGGGAAAAACTGTTTTTT | CATSRDEGGVGEKLFF
TRBJ1-5 | TRBD1 | 14 | - | TRBV27 | TGTGCCAGCAGGTTACAGGGGAGCAATCAGCCCCAGCATTTT | CASRLQGSNQPQHF
TRBJ2-7 | - | 15 | - | TRBV5-1 | TGCGCCAGCAGTTTGGGGCAGGGTTTTGCCTACGAGCAGTACTTC | CASSLGQGFAYEQYF
TRBJ1-2 | TRBD1 | 15 | - | TRBV6-5 | TGTGCCAGCAGAACCTGGGACAGGGATAACTATGGCTACACCTTC | CASRTWDRDNYGYTF
TRBJ1-1 | - | 15 | - | TRBV15 | TGTGCCACCAGCAGAGCCCTCTGGGGGACGGATGAAGCTTTCTTT | CATSRALWGTDEAFF
TRBJ2-2 | - | 16 | - | TRBV25-1 | TGTGCCAGCAGTGAATATTGGGGTGCGAACACCGGGGAGCTGTTTTTT | CASSEYWGANTGELFF
TRBJ1-6 | - | 12 | - | TRBV5-5 | TGTGCCAGCAGTTCCTGGCCTTCACCCCTCCACTTT | CASSSWPSPLHF
TRBJ2-7 | TRBD2 | 14 | - | TRBV4-1 | TGCGCCAGCAGCCTTTGGGGGGGGACCTACGAGCAGTACTTC | CASSLWGGTYEQYF
TRBJ1-2 | - | 15 | - | TRBV6-6 | TGTGCCAGCAGTTACTCGAGTATGGACGGCTATGGCTACACCTTC | CASSYSSMDGYGYTF
TRBJ1-1 | - | 13 | - | TRBV5-4 | TGTGCCAGCAGCCCCTTTGGCGGGGTTGAAGCTTTCTTT | CASSPFGGVEAFF
TRBJ2-7 | - | 10 | - | TRBV6-1 | TGTGCCAGCAACGGCCACGAGCAGTACTTC | CASNGHEQYF
TRBJ2-7 | TRBD2 | 14 | - | TRBV27 | TGTGCCAGCAGTTTAGTGGGTAGCGGGGACGAGCAGTACTTC | CASSLVGSGDEQYF
TRBJ2-1 | - | 15 | - | TRBV12-5 | TGTGCTAGTGTGCAAGGACTGGGCACCTACAATGAGCAGTTCTTC | CASVQGLGTYNEQFF
TRBJ1-2 | TRBD1 | 19 | once | TRBV19 | TGTGCCAGTAGTACCCTCACCCGGGACAGCATCGTTCCAAACTATGGCTACACCTTC | CASSTLTRDSIVPNYGYTF
TRBJ2-7 | TRBD1 | 17 | - | TRBV19 | TGTGCCAGTAGTAGTCGACAGGGGGGTGAAAAAAACTACGAGCAGTACTTC | CASSSRQGGEKNYEQYF
TRBJ2-1 | TRBD2 | 15 | - | TRBV2 | TGTGCCAGCAACGCCGGGACCAGCGGGAGCGATGAGCAGTTCTTC | CASNAGTSGSDEQFF
TRBJ2-5 | - | 15 | - | TRBV11-2 | TGTGCCAGCACCCCTAACGCAGGGGACCAAGAGACCCAGTACTTC | CASTPNAGDQETQYF
TRBJ2-7 | TRBD1 | 16 | - | TRBV4-1 | TGCGCCAGCAGCCAGTCCGGGACAGCAAGCTCCTACGAGCAGTACTTC | CASSQSGTASSYEQYF
TRBJ2-3 | - | 14 | - | TRBV27 | TGTGCCAGCAGTTTCCTAGCGAGTACAGATACGCAGTATTTT | CASSFLASTDTQYF
TRBJ2-1 | TRBD1 | 16 | - | TRBV25-1 | TGTGCCAGCAGTGGGACAGGGTGGGCCCGGGGCAATGAGCAGTTCTTC | CASSGTGWARGNEQFF
TRBJ2-1 | - | 14 | - | TRBV7-9 | TGTGCCAGTTCGGACTCTAGCTCCTACAATGAGCAGTTCTTC | CASSDSSSYNEQFF
TRBJ1-2 | - | 13 | - | TRBV2 | TGTGCCAGCAGTGAATCTGGGGCGTATGGCTACACCTTC | CASSESGAYGYTF
TRBJ1-2 | - | 14 | - | TRBV5-6 | TGTGCCAGCAGCACAGCTAATTCTAACTATGGCTACACCTTC | CASSTANSNYGYTF
TRBJ2-3 | - | 15 | - | TRBV9 | TGTGCCAGCAGCGTAGTCGAGGGTGGCACAGATACGCAGTATTTT | CASSVVEGGTDTQYF
TRBJ2-7 | TRBD1 | 13 | - | TRBV9 | TGTGCCAGCAGCGTAGGGGACAGCTACGAGCAGTACTTC | CASSVGDSYEQYF
TRBJ2-7 | - | 13 | - | TRBV7-3 | TGTGCCAGCAGCTTTGGGCCCACCTACGAGCAGTACTTC | CASSFGPTYEQYF
TRBJ1-3 | - | 12 | - | TRBV7-9 | TGTGCCAGCAGCTTAGTGCCGGACACCATATATTTT | CASSLVPDTIYF
TRBJ1-1 | - | 17 | - | TRBV13 | TGTGCCAGCAGCAATTACGGAAGAGCAGGGACCAACACTGAAGCTTTCTTT | CASSNYGRAGTNTEAFF
TRBJ2-7 | TRBD1 | 13 | - | TRBV7-8 | TGTGCCAGCAGCCCGGACAGGGACTACGAGCAGTACTTC | CASSPDRDYEQYF
TRBJ2-5 | TRBD2 | 14 | - | TRBV10-1 | TGCGCCAGCAGTGAGTTTAGCGGGGGGCAGACCCAGTACTTC | CASSEFSGGQTQYF
TRBJ2-1 | - | 14 | - | TRBV5-6 | TGTGCCAGCAGCTTGGGGGATTCCTACAATGAGCAGTTCTTC | CASSLGDSYNEQFF
TRBJ2-1 | TRBD2 | 17 | - | TRBV19 | TGTGCCAGTATGGGACTAGCGGGGGCCTTCTCCTACAATGAGCAGTTCTTC | CASMGLAGAFSYNEQFF
TRBJ2-5 | - | 14 | - | TRBV5-6 | TGTGCCAGCAGCTTGGTCGTAGGACAAGAGACCCAGTACTTC | CASSLVVGQETQYF
TRBJ2-1 | TRBD2 | 14 | - | TRBV4-1 | TGCGCCAGCAGCCCAGCTAGCGGGGGTAATGAGCAGTTCTTC | CASSPASGGNEQFF
TRBJ2-5 | - | 11 | once | TRBV5-4 | TGTGCCAGCAGCTTGGCGGAGACCCAGTACTTC | CASSLAETQYF
TRBJ2-7 | - | 13 | - | TRBV13 | TGTGCCAGCAGCTTAGGCCCGTCTCGCGAGCAGTACTTC | CASSLGPSREQYF
TRBJ2-5 | - | 13 | - | TRBV7-9 | TGTGCCAGCAGCCGGTGGGACAAAGAGACCCAGTACTTC | CASSRWDKETQYF